This T cell receptor beta chain was profiled in a study of regulatory T cells in long-lasting Graves disease. Building the TCR beta libraries relied on iRepertoire HTBI primers, and CDR3 regions underwent Arm-PCR. In the study's own analysis: Across all samples, roughly 60 TRBV segments and 14 TRBJ segments were identified. TCRdb processed the multiplex PCR reads anew with MiXCR; each CDR3 protein has one entry. These V and J calls derive from TCRdb rather than the authors' analysis. This sample has about 290,000 distinct CDR3 sequences, with around a fifth found just once. This clonotype showed up just a few times. Time point denoted: persistent/refractory GD, antithyroid drugs over 5 years with positive TRAb. Making the TCR library involved RNA that had been extracted from PBMCs. Patients met American Thyroid Association criteria for Graves' disease. Sample: peripheral blood mononuclear cells (PBMCs), taken when the disease was refractory, from a patient treated with antithyroid drugs. The TCR originated in a female donor with Graves disease.

The CDR3 sequence is CASRSGSTYEQYF. Written as DNA, the CDR3 is TGTGCCAGCAGGTCCGGTTCGACCTACGAGCAGTACTTC. The chain couples TRBV7-9 to TRBJ2-7; D gene uncertain. This CDR3 has 13 residues. The germline gives CDR1 SEHNR, CDR2 FQNEAQ (reference sequence). V lost 6 bases, J lost 2 bases, and 11 bases lay in between.